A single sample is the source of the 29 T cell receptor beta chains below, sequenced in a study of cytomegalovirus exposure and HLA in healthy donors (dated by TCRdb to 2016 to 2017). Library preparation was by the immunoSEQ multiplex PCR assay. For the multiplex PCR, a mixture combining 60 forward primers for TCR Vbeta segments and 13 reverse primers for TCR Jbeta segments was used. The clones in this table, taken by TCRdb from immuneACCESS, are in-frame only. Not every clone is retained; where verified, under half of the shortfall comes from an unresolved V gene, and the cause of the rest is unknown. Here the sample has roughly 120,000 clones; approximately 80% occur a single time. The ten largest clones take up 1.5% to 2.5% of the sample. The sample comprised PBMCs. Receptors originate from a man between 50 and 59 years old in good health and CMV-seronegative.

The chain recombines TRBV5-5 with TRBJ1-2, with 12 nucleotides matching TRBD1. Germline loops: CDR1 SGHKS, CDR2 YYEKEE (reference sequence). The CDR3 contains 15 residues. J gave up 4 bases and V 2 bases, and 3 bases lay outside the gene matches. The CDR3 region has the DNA TGTGCCAGCAGCTTCGGGACAGGGGGCGTCTATGGCTACACCTTC. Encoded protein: CASSFGTGGVYGYTF.

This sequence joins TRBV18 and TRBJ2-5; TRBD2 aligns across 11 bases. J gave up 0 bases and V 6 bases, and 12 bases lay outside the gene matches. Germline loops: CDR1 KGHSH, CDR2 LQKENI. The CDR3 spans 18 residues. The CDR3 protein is CASSQANPTSGDQETQYF. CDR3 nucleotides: TGTGCCAGCTCCCAGGCCAACCCGACTAGCGGGGACCAAGAGACCCAGTACTTC.

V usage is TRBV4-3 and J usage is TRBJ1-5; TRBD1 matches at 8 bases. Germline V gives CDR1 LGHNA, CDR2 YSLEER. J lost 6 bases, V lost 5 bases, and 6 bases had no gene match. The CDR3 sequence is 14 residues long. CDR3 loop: CASSWDRQAQPQHF. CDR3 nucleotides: TGCGCCAGCAGCTGGGACAGGCAGGCTCAGCCCCAGCATTTT.

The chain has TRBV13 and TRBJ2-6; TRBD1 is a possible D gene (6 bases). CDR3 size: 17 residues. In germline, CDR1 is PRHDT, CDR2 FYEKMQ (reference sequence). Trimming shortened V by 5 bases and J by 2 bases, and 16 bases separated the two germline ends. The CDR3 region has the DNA TGTGCCAGCAGCCACCTGACAGGCCCGGCTGGGGCCAACGTCCTGACTTTC. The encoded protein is CASSHLTGPAGANVLTF.

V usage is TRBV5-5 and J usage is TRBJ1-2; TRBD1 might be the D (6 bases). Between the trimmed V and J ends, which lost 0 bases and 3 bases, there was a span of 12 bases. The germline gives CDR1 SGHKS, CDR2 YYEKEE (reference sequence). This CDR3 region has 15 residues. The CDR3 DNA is TGTGCCAGCAGCTTGGGGCAGGGGAAAGACTATGGCTACACCTTC. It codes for CASSLGQGKDYGYTF. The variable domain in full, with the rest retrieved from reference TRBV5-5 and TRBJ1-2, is DAGVTQSPTHLIKTRGQQVTLRCSPISGHKSVSWYQQVLGQGPQFIFQYYEKEERGRGNFPDRFSARQFPNYSSELNVNALLLGDSALYLCASSLGQGKDYGYTFGSGTRLTVV.

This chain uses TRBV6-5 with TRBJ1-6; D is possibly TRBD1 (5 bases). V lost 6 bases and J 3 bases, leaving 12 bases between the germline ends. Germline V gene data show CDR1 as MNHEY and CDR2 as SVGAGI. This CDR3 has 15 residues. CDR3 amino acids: CASRGRGHYNSPLHF. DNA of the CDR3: TGTGCCAGCAGAGGGCGGGGCCACTATAATTCACCCCTCCACTTT.

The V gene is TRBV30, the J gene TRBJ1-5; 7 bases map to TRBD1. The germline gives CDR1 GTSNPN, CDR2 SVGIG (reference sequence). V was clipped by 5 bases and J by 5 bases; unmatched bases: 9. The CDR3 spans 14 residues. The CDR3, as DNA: TGTGCCTGGGGAGGACAGGTAGGGGATCAGCCCCAGCATTTT. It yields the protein CAWGGQVGDQPQHF. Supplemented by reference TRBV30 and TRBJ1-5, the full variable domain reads SQTIHQWPATLVQPVGSPLSLECTVEGTSNPNLYWYRQAAGRGLQLLFYSVGIGQISSEVPQNLSASRPQDRQFILSSKKLLLSDSGFYLCAWGGQVGDQPQHFGDGTRLSIL.

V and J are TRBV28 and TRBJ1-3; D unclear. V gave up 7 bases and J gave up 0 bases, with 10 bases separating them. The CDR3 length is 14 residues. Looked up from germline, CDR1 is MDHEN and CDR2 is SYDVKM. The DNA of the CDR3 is TGTGCCAGCACCTCTGTTATCTCTGGAAACACCATATATTTT. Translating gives CASTSVISGNTIYF.

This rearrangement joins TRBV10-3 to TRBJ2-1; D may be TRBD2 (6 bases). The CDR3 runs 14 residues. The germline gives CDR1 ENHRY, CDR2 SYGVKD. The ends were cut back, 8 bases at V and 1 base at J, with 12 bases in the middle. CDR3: CAIGGIGSYNEQFF. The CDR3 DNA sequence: TGTGCCATCGGGGGGATTGGTTCCTACAATGAGCAGTTCTTC.

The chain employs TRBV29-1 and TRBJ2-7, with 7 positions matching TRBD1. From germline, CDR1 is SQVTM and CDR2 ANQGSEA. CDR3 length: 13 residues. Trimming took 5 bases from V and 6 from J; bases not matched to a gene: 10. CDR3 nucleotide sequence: TGCAGCGTTTCCTACCTGACAGGGTCCGAGCAGTACGTC. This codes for CSVSYLTGSEQYV.

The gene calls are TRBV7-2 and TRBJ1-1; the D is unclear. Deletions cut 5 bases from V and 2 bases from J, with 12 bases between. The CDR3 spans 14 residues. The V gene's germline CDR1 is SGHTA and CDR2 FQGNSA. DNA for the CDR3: TGTGCCAGCAGCCCCCAGGCGGGTAACACTGAAGCTTTCTTT. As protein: CASSPQAGNTEAFF. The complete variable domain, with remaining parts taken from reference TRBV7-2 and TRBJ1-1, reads GAGVSQSPSNKVTEKGKDVELRCDPISGHTALYWYRQSLGQGLEFLIYFQGNSAPDKSGLPSDRFSAERTGGSVSTLTIQRTQQEDSAVYLCASSPQAGNTEAFFGQGTRLTVV.

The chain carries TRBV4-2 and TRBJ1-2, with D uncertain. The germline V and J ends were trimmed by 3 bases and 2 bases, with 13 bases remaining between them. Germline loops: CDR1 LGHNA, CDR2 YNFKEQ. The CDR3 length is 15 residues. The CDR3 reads CASSQQNTGNYGYTF. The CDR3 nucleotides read TGTGCCAGCAGCCAGCAGAATACGGGGAACTATGGCTACACCTTC.

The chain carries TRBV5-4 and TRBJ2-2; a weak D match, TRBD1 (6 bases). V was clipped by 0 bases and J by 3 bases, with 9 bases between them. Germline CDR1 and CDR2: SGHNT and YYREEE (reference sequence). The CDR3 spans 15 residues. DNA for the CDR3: TGTGCCAGCAGCTTGGAACAGGGCCACACCGGGGAGCTGTTTTTT. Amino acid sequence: CASSLEQGHTGELFF.

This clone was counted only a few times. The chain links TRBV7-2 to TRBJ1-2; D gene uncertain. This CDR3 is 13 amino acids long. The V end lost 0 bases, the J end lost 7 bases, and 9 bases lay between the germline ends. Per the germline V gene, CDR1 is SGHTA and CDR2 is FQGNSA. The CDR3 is CASSLAGSSGYTF. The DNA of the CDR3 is TGTGCCAGCAGCTTAGCGGGTTCTAGTGGCTACACCTTC.

CDR3 bases: TGTGCCAGTAACCTCTGGACAGGGGCCTACAATGAGCAGTTCTTC. This codes for CASNLWTGAYNEQFF. V and J are TRBV2 and TRBJ2-1, with 9 bases that match TRBD1. CDR3 length: 15 amino acids. The J segment lost 2 bases and the V segment lost 9 bases, leaving 8 bases of the junction unmatched. Per the germline V gene, CDR1 is SNHLY and CDR2 is FYNNEI.

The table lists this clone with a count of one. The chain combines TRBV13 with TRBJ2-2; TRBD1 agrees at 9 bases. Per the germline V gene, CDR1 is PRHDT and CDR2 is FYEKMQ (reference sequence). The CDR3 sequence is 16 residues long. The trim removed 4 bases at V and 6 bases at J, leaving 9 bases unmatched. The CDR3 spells CASSSGTGRMAGELFF. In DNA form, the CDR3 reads TGTGCCAGCAGCTCGGGGACAGGGAGGATGGCCGGGGAGCTGTTTTTT.

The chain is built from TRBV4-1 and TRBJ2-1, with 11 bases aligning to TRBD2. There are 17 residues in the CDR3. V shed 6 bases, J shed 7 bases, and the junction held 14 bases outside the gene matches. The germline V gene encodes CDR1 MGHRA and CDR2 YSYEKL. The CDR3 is CASRTRLTSGGRNEQFF. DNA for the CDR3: TGCGCCAGCAGAACGCGCCTAACTAGCGGGGGACGAAATGAGCAGTTCTTC.

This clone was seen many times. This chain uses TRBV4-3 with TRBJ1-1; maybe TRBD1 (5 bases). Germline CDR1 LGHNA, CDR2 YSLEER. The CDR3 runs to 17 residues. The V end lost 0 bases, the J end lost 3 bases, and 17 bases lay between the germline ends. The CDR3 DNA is TGCGCCAGCAGCCAAGATTTCGGGGGTCAAGGGGACACTGAAGCTTTCTTT. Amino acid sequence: CASSQDFGGQGDTEAFF.

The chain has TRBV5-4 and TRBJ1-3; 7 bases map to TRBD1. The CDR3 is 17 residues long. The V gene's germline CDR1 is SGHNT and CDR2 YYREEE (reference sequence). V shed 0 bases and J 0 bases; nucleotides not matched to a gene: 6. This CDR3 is CASSLAPGQHSGNTIYF. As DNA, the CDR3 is TGTGCCAGCAGCTTGGCGCCGGGACAGCACTCTGGAAACACCATATATTTT.

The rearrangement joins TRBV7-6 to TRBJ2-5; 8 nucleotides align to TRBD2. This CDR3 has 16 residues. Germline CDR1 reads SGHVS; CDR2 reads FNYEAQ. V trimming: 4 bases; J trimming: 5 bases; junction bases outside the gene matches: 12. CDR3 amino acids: CASSSRGTGGPETQYF. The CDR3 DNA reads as TGTGCCAGCAGCTCCCGAGGAACGGGGGGGCCGGAGACCCAGTACTTC. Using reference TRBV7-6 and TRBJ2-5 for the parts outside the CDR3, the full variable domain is GAGVSQSPRYKVTKRGQDVALRCDPISGHVSLYWYRQALGQGPEFLTYFNYEAQQDKSGLPNDRFSAERPEGSISTLTIQRTEQRDSAMYRCASSSRGTGGPETQYFGPGTRLLVL.

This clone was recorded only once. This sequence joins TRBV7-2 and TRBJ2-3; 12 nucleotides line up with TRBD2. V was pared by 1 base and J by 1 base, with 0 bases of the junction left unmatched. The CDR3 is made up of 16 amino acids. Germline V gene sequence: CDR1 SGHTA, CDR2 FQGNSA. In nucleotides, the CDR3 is TGTGCCAGCAGCTTAGGACTAGCGGGGGGCACAGATACGCAGTATTTT. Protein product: CASSLGLAGGTDTQYF. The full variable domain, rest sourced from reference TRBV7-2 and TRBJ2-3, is GAGVSQSPSNKVTEKGKDVELRCDPISGHTALYWYRQSLGQGLEFLIYFQGNSAPDKSGLPSDRFSAERTGGSVSTLTIQRTQQEDSAVYLCASSLGLAGGTDTQYFGPGTRLTVL.

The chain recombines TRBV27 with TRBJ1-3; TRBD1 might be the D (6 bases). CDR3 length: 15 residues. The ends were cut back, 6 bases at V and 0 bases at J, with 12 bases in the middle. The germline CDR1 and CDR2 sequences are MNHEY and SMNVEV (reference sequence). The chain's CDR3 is CASRGTTSSGNTIYF. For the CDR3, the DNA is TGTGCCAGCAGAGGGACAACGAGCTCTGGAAACACCATATATTTT.

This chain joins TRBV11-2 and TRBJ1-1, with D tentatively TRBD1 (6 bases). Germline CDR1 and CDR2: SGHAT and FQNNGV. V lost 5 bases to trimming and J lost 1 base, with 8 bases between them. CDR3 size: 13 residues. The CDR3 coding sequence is TGTGCCAGCAGCGAGGACAGGAACACTGAAGCTTTCTTT. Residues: CASSEDRNTEAFF. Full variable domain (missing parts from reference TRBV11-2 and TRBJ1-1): EAGVAQSPRYKIIEKRQSVAFWCNPISGHATLYWYQQILGQGPKLLIQFQNNGVVDDSQLPKDRFSAERLKGVDSTLKIQPAKLEDSAVYLCASSEDRNTEAFFGQGTRLTVV.

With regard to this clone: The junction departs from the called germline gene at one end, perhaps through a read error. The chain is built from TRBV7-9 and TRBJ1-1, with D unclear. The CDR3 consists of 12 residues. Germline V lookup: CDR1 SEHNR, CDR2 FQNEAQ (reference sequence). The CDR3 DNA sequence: TGTTCCAGCAGCCCCGGGGAAACTGAAGCTTTCTTT. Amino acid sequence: CSSSPGETEAFF.

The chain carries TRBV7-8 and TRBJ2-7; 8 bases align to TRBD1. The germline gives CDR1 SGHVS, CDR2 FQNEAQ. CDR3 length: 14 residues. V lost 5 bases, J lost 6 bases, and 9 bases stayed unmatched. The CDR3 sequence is CASSLGTGPLEQYV. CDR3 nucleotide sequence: TGTGCCAGCAGCCTTGGGACAGGCCCCCTCGAGCAGTACGTC.

The DNA of the CDR3 is TGTGCCAGCAGTTATTGGGCGACCAGCTCCTATAATTCACCCCTCCACTTT. Its translation: CASSYWATSSYNSPLHF. The chain carries TRBV6-9 and TRBJ1-6; D ambiguous. Germline V lookup: CDR1 MNHGY, CDR2 SVAAGI. V was pared by 1 base and J by 0 bases, with 10 bases between. The CDR3 runs 17 residues.

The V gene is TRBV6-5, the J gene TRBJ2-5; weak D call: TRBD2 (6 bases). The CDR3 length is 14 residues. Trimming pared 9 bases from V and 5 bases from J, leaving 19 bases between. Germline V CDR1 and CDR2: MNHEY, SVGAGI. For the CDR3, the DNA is TGTGCCAGTCATCCGGGAGAGGCGGGTGAGACCCAGTACTTC. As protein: CASHPGEAGETQYF.

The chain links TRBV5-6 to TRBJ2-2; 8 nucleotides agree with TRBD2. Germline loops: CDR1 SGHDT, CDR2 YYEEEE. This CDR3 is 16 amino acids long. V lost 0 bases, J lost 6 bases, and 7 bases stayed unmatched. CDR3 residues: CASSLGMGLDPGELFF. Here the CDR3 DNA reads TGTGCCAGCAGCTTGGGGATGGGACTAGATCCCGGGGAGCTGTTTTTT.

The CDR3 sequence is CASSSPAGTEAFF. CDR3 sequence (DNA): TGTGCCAGCAGTTCCCCCGCGGGAACTGAAGCTTTCTTT. The genes are TRBV6-5 and TRBJ1-1; the D is unclear. The germline CDR1 and CDR2 sequences are MNHEY and SVGAGI. The CDR3 loop spans 13 amino acids. Trimming stripped 4 bases from V and 5 bases from J, with 11 bases between.